The 21 T cell receptor beta chains in this list originate from one sample, sequenced in a study of shared clonotypes between healthy human individuals. TCRdb's table, derived via immunoSEQ multiplex PCR, lists solely in-frame clones and lacks some. Seen here are around 2.5 million clones, approximately 93% observed once, and the top ten hold roughly 0.36%. The specimen sequenced was naive CD4+ T cells from PBMCs. Specified subset: CD45RA+ positively selected. The source is a man aged 18 to 30 in good health. Some clones in this sample may be carry-over from other donors' samples.

The chain carries TRBV7-9 and TRBJ2-7; TRBD2 agrees at 7 bases. Germline loops: CDR1 SEHNR, CDR2 FQNEAQ (reference sequence). The V and J ends lost 6 bases and 3 bases, in that order; junction bases with no gene match: 11. This CDR3 has 15 residues. The CDR3 sequence is CASSRAGRMDYEQYF. The CDR3 DNA is TGTGCCAGCAGTAGAGCGGGACGAATGGACTACGAGCAGTACTTC.

The gene calls are TRBV2 and TRBJ2-5; no reliable D call. The CDR3 length is 10 residues. Trimming took 8 bases from V and 5 from J, leaving 6 bases between them. The germline V gene has CDR1 SNHLY and CDR2 FYNNEI. The CDR3 nucleotides read TGTGCCAGCCAAGTCGAGACCCAGTACTTC. Protein sequence: CASQVETQYF.

The chain links TRBV5-4 to TRBJ2-2, with 12 bases fitting TRBD2. CDR3 size: 17 residues. After removal of 2 bases from V and 7 bases from J, the junction contained 9 bases not matched to a gene. Germline lookup yields CDR1 SGHNT and CDR2 YYREEE (reference sequence). The CDR3 is CASSFGLAGGNGGELFF. CDR3 in DNA: TGTGCCAGCAGCTTTGGTCTAGCGGGAGGGAATGGCGGGGAGCTGTTTTTT. Supplemented by reference TRBV5-4 and TRBJ2-2, the full variable domain reads ETGVTQSPTHLIKTRGQQVTLRCSSQSGHNTVSWYQQALGQGPQFIFQYYREEENGRGNFPPRFSGLQFPNYSSELNVNALELDDSALYLCASSFGLAGGNGGELFFGEGSRLTVL.

The chain carries TRBV5-8 and TRBJ2-7; no clear D gene. CDR1 SGHTS and CDR2 YDEGEE come from the germline V gene. V gave up 1 base and J gave up 6 bases, with 8 bases separating them. The CDR3 totals 12 residues. CDR3: CASSLILIEQYF. The CDR3 nucleotides are TGTGCCAGCAGCTTGATTTTGATCGAGCAGTACTTC.

The J gene is TRBJ2-4, the V gene TRBV19; D is uncertain. The V and J ends lost 3 bases and 10 bases respectively, with 13 bases between them. The length of the CDR3 is 13 residues. Looked up from germline, CDR1 is LNHDA and CDR2 is SQIVND (reference sequence). CDR3 sequence: CASSINPKRIQYF. As DNA, the CDR3 is TGTGCCAGTAGTATCAACCCCAAGAGAATTCAGTACTTC.

Only one count was recorded for this clone. This chain joins TRBV4-2 and TRBJ2-1; 7 bases line up with TRBD1. Trimming took 0 bases from V and 2 from J; bases not matched to a gene: 7. The CDR3 has 17 amino acids. Germline CDR1 reads LGHNA; CDR2 reads YNFKEQ. This CDR3 reads CASSQDVGQGAYNEQFF. CDR3 DNA sequence: TGTGCCAGCAGCCAAGATGTAGGGCAGGGGGCCTACAATGAGCAGTTCTTC.

The chain recombines TRBV7-8 with TRBJ1-5; D is unclear. The CDR3 has 13 residues. The ends were cut back, 2 bases at V and 5 bases at J, with 7 bases in the middle. Per the germline V gene, CDR1 is SGHVS and CDR2 is FQNEAQ. DNA for the CDR3: TGTGCCAGCAGCTTATATCTTGATCAGCCCCAGCATTTT. It specifies CASSLYLDQPQHF.

A note on this clone: Different DNA sequences within this sample yield the same CDR3. J is TRBJ2-7 and V is TRBV20-1; D not resolved. V was cut by 0 bases and J by 3 bases, with 3 bases left in between. The CDR3 is made up of 11 amino acids. Germline assignment: CDR1 DFQATT and CDR2 SNEGSKA (reference sequence). CDR3 nucleotide sequence: TGCAGTGCTAGAGAGGGCTACGAGCAGTACTTC. Protein product: CSAREGYEQYF.

The chain has TRBV10-2 and TRBJ1-5; possible D gene TRBD1, 5 bases. V lost 7 bases and J 6 bases, leaving 13 bases between the germline ends. Looked up from germline, CDR1 is WSHSY and CDR2 is SAAADI. CDR3 length: 13 amino acids. CDR3 nucleotide sequence: TGCGCCAGCACGGGGGGAATCGGTCAGCCCCAGCATTTT. This encodes CASTGGIGQPQHF.

The V and J genes are TRBV7-9 and TRBJ2-7; a possible D gene is TRBD2 (7 bases). Germline V gene data show CDR1 as SEHNR and CDR2 as FQNEAQ (reference sequence). This CDR3 is built from 18 residues. V was clipped by 1 base and J by 3 bases, with 22 bases between them. The CDR3 reads CASSLVGRAGAKNYEQYF. The CDR3 nucleotides are TGTGCCAGCAGCTTAGTTGGGAGGGCGGGGGCGAAAAACTACGAGCAGTACTTC.

J is TRBJ1-1 and V is TRBV29-1; D remains ambiguous. The CDR3 runs to 14 residues. Trimming took off 2 bases at V and 1 base at J, with 11 bases between the two ends. Germline V CDR1 and CDR2: SQVTM, ANQGSEA. As DNA, the CDR3 is TGCAGCGTTGAATTGAGAGCAAGGAACACTGAAGCTTTCTTT. Translated: CSVELRARNTEAFF. Using reference TRBV29-1 and TRBJ1-1 for the parts outside the CDR3, the full variable domain is SAVISQKPSRDICQRGTSLTIQCQVDSQVTMMFWYRQQPGQSLTLIATANQGSEATYESGFVIDKFPISRPNLTFSTLTVSNMSPEDSSIYLCSVELRARNTEAFFGQGTRLTVV.

The chain couples TRBV6-4 to TRBJ2-3; D ambiguous. With 1 base removed from V and 8 bases from J, the gap between germline ends came to 13 bases. CDR3 length equals 14 residues. Germline V CDR1 and CDR2: MRHNA, SNTAGT. CDR3: CASSDLYRWCTQYF. CDR3 nucleotides: TGTGCCAGCAGTGACTTGTACCGCTGGTGTACGCAGTATTTT.

This clone showed up just once. The chain combines TRBV6-6 with TRBJ2-7, with 10 nucleotides matching TRBD2. V lost 6 bases to trimming and J lost 0 bases; unmatched junction nucleotides: 5. Germline CDR1 reads MNHNY; CDR2 reads SVGAGI (reference sequence). This CDR3 has 15 amino acids. The CDR3 region has the DNA TGTGCCAGCAGGAAGCTAGCGGGGGCCTCCTACGAGCAGTACTTC. Translation: CASRKLAGASYEQYF.

The DNA for the CDR3 is TGCGCCAGCAGTGAGGGACAGGCCTTCAGGACCCAGTACTTC. Encoded protein: CASSEGQAFRTQYF. The V call is TRBV10-1, the J call TRBJ2-5; 7 nucleotides align to TRBD1. The trim removed 2 bases at V and 7 bases at J, leaving 7 bases unmatched. The CDR3 sequence is 14 residues long. Germline loops: CDR1 WNHNN, CDR2 SYGVQD (reference sequence).

CDR3 sequence: CASSARQPSNTEAFF. In nucleotides, the CDR3 is TGTGCCAGCAGTGCCCGACAGCCTTCGAACACTGAAGCTTTCTTT. The genes are TRBV6-6 and TRBJ1-1; D is possibly TRBD1 (5 bases). Germline V gives CDR1 MNHNY, CDR2 SVGAGI (reference sequence). Trimming shortened V by 5 bases and J by 1 base, and 14 bases separated the two germline ends. The CDR3 runs to 15 residues.

The chain employs TRBV5-6 and TRBJ2-1, with TRBD1 matching 7 bases. The CDR3 runs 16 residues. V shed 4 bases and J 0 bases; nucleotides not matched to a gene: 7. Per germline, CDR1 SGHDT and CDR2 YYEEEE. The CDR3 protein is CASSGRTGSSYNEQFF. CDR3 sequence (DNA): TGTGCCAGCAGCGGCCGGACAGGAAGCTCCTACAATGAGCAGTTCTTC.

Comments on this clone: Additional DNA sequences in this sample encode the identical CDR3. V is TRBV27 and J is TRBJ2-3; perhaps TRBD2 as D (6 bases). The germline V and J ends were trimmed by 3 bases and 3 bases, with 7 bases remaining between them. CDR1 MNHEY and CDR2 SMNVEV come from the germline V gene (reference sequence). CDR3 length: 13 amino acids. CDR3 nucleotide sequence: TGTGCCAGCAGTTTGCGGGAAACAGATACGCAGTATTTT. Encoded protein: CASSLRETDTQYF.

This clone was detected once. The gene calls are TRBV5-6 and TRBJ1-5; D uncertain. CDR3 size: 15 residues. V was shortened by 0 bases and J by 11 bases, with 18 bases between the two germline ends. The germline V gene encodes CDR1 SGHDT and CDR2 YYEEEE. CDR3 loop: CASSLGRPDTAAQHF. In DNA form, the CDR3 reads TGTGCCAGCAGCTTGGGTCGACCAGACACAGCGGCCCAGCATTTT.

This chain links TRBV5-1 with TRBJ2-2; possibly TRBD1 for D (5 bases). V lost 6 bases and J lost 2, with 14 bases in between. The CDR3 has 15 amino acids. The germline V gene encodes CDR1 SGHRS and CDR2 YFSETQ. The CDR3 DNA reads as TGCGCCAGCAAGGGGAACAGCCTTAACACCGGGGAGCTGTTTTTT. It is translated as CASKGNSLNTGELFF.

This clone has a handful of counts. Distinct nucleotide sequences in the sample also encode this CDR3. This chain joins TRBV7-9 and TRBJ1-1, with no clear D. Germline CDR1 reads SEHNR; CDR2 reads FQNEAQ (reference sequence). CDR3 length: 12 residues. Trimming left V 2 bases short and J 3 bases short, with 4 bases between. The CDR3 DNA reads TGTGCCAGCAGCTTAAAAGACACTGAAGCTTTCTTT. It is translated as CASSLKDTEAFF.

The genes are TRBV19 and TRBJ1-1; 8 positions agree with TRBD1. Per germline, CDR1 LNHDA and CDR2 SQIVND (reference sequence). There are 16 residues in the CDR3. The ends lost 6 bases at V and 4 bases at J; junction bases unmatched: 13. The CDR3 DNA reads TGTGCCAGTAGGTTATCCGGACAGGGCGGGGGCACTGAAGCTTTCTTT. This codes for CASRLSGQGGGTEAFF.